Presented here are 7 T cell receptor beta chains from one specimen sequenced in a study of PD-1 blockade in mismatch repair-deficient tumors. Sequenced by immunoSEQ multiplex PCR; TCRdb stores in-frame clones only, minus some. Of some 15,000 clones listed, approximately 84% are singletons. These receptors have no known antigen. Time point: identical approximately eleven-day culture without peptide (control). This material consisted of cells cultured in vitro, taken from a patient treated with pembrolizumab. The receptors shown here come from an adult with mismatch repair-deficient cancer.

The V gene is TRBV25-1, the J gene TRBJ1-2; 9 bases are shared with TRBD1. Germline loops: CDR1 MGHDK, CDR2 SYGVNS. V shed 4 bases and J 8 bases; nucleotides not matched to a gene: 17. This CDR3 comprises 17 residues. The CDR3 nucleotides read TGTGCCAGCAGTGGACCGGGACAGGGTCCCCTTTTTTGGGGCTACACCTTC. Residues: CASSGPGQGPLFWGYTF.

The V call is TRBV28, the J call TRBJ2-6, with TRBD2 matching over 9 bases. V was clipped by 1 base and J by 0 bases; unmatched bases: 4. CDR1 is MDHEN, CDR2 SYDVKM, per germline. The CDR3 is made up of 18 amino acids. The CDR3 sequence is CASSLYPAGGSGANVLTF. The CDR3 region has the DNA TGTGCCAGCAGTTTATACCCAGCGGGGGGCTCTGGGGCCAACGTCCTGACTTTC.

This chain joins TRBV9 and TRBJ2-3; D possibly corresponds to TRBD2 (6 bases). Germline lookup yields CDR1 SGDLS and CDR2 YYNGEE. Between the trimmed V and J ends, which lost 0 bases and 0 bases, there was a span of 8 bases. The CDR3 sequence is 15 residues long. The DNA of the CDR3 is TGTGCCAGCAGCGTAGAGGGACTGAGCACAGATACGCAGTATTTT. Protein sequence: CASSVEGLSTDTQYF.

The V gene is TRBV10-3, the J gene TRBJ1-1; D possibly corresponds to TRBD1 (5 bases). Germline V CDR1 and CDR2: ENHRY, SYGVKD. There are 13 residues in the CDR3. Trimming cost V 4 bases and J 7 bases, with 13 bases left between them. CDR3 in DNA: TGTGCCATCAGTGCCGGGGACGGGCATGAAGCTTTCTTT. It encodes CAISAGDGHEAFF.

This clone showed up just once. V is TRBV7-2 and J is TRBJ2-1; D is possibly TRBD2 (6 bases). V gave up 5 bases and J gave up 4 bases, with 15 bases separating them. The CDR3 contains 15 residues. The germline V gene encodes CDR1 SGHTA and CDR2 FQGNSA. In DNA form, the CDR3 reads TGTGCCAGCAGCCCCTATAGCGGAACATACAATGAGCAGTTCTTC. Translated, it gives CASSPYSGTYNEQFF.

A single count supports this clone. The V call is TRBV30, the J call TRBJ1-3, with D possibly being TRBD1 (6 bases). CDR3 length: 15 amino acids. Germline CDR1 reads GTSNPN; CDR2 reads SVGIG (reference sequence). V dropped 2 bases and J dropped 0 bases, with 11 bases sitting between them. The CDR3 DNA sequence: TGTGCCTGGAGTTCGACAGGCCACTCTGGAAACACCATATATTTT. Translated: CAWSSTGHSGNTIYF.

V gene TRBV6-5 combines with J gene TRBJ2-2; TRBD1 might be the D (5 bases). The CDR3 sequence is 15 residues long. Germline V lookup: CDR1 MNHEY, CDR2 SVGAGI. The ends were cut back, 7 bases at V and 4 bases at J, with 16 bases in the middle. The DNA of the CDR3 is TGTGCCAGCACAAAAGGACAAACTATCACCGGGGAGCTGTTTTTT. It translates to CASTKGQTITGELFF.